These 7 T cell receptor beta chains originate from one sample sequenced in a study of Ad26.COV2.S vaccination and SARS-CoV-2 variants. Treatment specified: some 20 received Ad26.COV2.S at low or high dose, single or two shots; roughly five received placebo; per-sample allocation not given. Samples were taken on day 63 after the first vaccine or placebo injection. The repertoire was sequenced with immunoSEQ multiplex PCR; TCRdb's copy has only in-frame clones and lacks some. The table shows roughly 380,000 clones, with roughly 81% occurring only once. Specimen: peripheral blood, collected in a trial of Ad26.COV2.S vaccine versus placebo. The receptors here all came from a person aged 18-65 years who received the Ad26.COV2.S COVID-19 vaccine or a placebo.

This clone has only a few counts. The V and J genes are TRBV5-5 and TRBJ1-5; no firm D call. The CDR3 covers 13 residues. CDR1 is SGHKS and CDR2 is YYEKEE in the germline V gene (reference sequence). The germline V and J ends were trimmed by 4 bases and 5 bases, with 10 bases remaining between them. CDR3 in amino acids: CASSLGPDQPQHF. CDR3 DNA: TGTGCCAGCAGCCTTGGACCGGATCAGCCCCAGCATTTT. The whole variable domain, remainder taken from reference TRBV5-5 and TRBJ1-5, is DAGVTQSPTHLIKTRGQQVTLRCSPISGHKSVSWYQQVLGQGPQFIFQYYEKEERGRGNFPDRFSARQFPNYSSELNVNALLLGDSALYLCASSLGPDQPQHFGDGTRLSIL.

The rearrangement uses TRBV7-9 and TRBJ2-6, with D possibly being TRBD2 (5 bases). Germline values: CDR1 SEHNR, CDR2 FQNEAQ (reference sequence). V lost 5 bases to trimming and J lost 3 bases, with 5 bases between them. The CDR3 is 13 amino acids. The CDR3 DNA reads TGTGCCAGCAGCAGCGGTGGGGCCAACGTCCTGACTTTC. Protein product: CASSSGGANVLTF.

The chain carries TRBV10-1 and TRBJ2-7, with unresolved D. Trimming cost V 6 bases and J 2 bases, with 14 bases left between them. From germline, CDR1 is WNHNN and CDR2 SYGVQD (reference sequence). The CDR3 totals 14 residues. CDR3 DNA sequence: TGCGCCAGCAGGGATGACTCCAATCCCTACGAGCAGTACTTC. Protein: CASRDDSNPYEQYF.

This clone was detected once. The rearrangement uses TRBV28 and TRBJ2-7, with 11 bases lining up with TRBD2. CDR1 and CDR2 (germline): MDHEN, SYDVKM. The CDR3 extends over 17 amino acids. Trimming took 7 bases from V and 1 from J; bases not matched to a gene: 12. The CDR3 sequence: CASTHADLAGGSYEQYF. The CDR3, as DNA: TGTGCCAGCACCCACGCGGACCTAGCGGGAGGTTCCTACGAGCAGTACTTC. The complete variable domain, with remaining parts taken from reference TRBV28 and TRBJ2-7, reads DVKVTQSSRYLVKRTGEKVFLECVQDMDHENMFWYRQDPGLGLRLIYFSYDVKMKEKGDIPEGYSVSREKKERFSLILESASTNQTSMYLCASTHADLAGGSYEQYFGPGTRLTVT.

The rearrangement uses TRBV5-1 and TRBJ2-5; 9 nucleotides match TRBD2. Germline lookup yields CDR1 SGHRS and CDR2 YFSETQ. This CDR3 region has 16 residues. With 2 bases clipped from V and 1 base from J, the junction kept 6 bases outside the gene matches. CDR3 in amino acids: CASSFLAGALQETQYF. The CDR3 DNA reads TGCGCCAGCAGCTTTTTAGCGGGGGCCCTCCAAGAGACCCAGTACTTC.

As DNA, the CDR3 is TGTGCCAGCAGCGTAGGAAGTGGAGGGGATAACTATGGCTACACCTTC. As protein: CASSVGSGGDNYGYTF. This chain joins TRBV9 and TRBJ1-2; a possible D gene is TRBD1 (5 bases). The CDR3 contains 16 residues. Germline V gene sequence: CDR1 SGDLS, CDR2 YYNGEE. Trimming removed 0 bases at V and 1 base at J, with 13 bases between.

J is TRBJ2-2 and V is TRBV2, with D tentatively TRBD1 (6 bases). Trimming cost V 2 bases and J 4 bases, with 17 bases left between them. The CDR3 extends over 17 amino acids. Per the germline V gene, CDR1 is SNHLY and CDR2 is FYNNEI. CDR3 sequence reads: CASSESGLKGVTGELFF. The CDR3 DNA reads as TGTGCCAGCAGTGAAAGTGGACTGAAGGGGGTCACCGGGGAGCTGTTTTTT.